Listed below are T cell receptor beta chains from one sample, sequenced in a study of blood T cells in healthy people across ages. MiXCR, applied by TCRdb to the 5' RACE reads, yields one record per CDR3 protein. The sample has under 2 million distinct CDR3 sequences, around 36% seen once. The specimen sequenced was blood. The receptors stem from a woman younger than 45 in good health. The CDR3 runs from the conserved cysteine through the conserved F or W. A D gene is named only where the DNA matches it firmly. Clone size is not always given. Where it is, it says once, few, many or a class for expanded clones.

size	V	J	D	CDR3	DNA
-	TRBV5-1	TRBJ2-1	TRBD2	CASRVGTSGGANIYEQFF	TGCGCCAGCAGAGTGGGGACTAGCGGAGGGGCGAATATATATGAGCAGTTCTTC
many	TRBV7-3	TRBJ2-3	-	CASSKTSTDTQYF	TGTGCCAGCTCCAAAACTAGCACAGATACGCAGTATTTT
-	TRBV20-1	TRBJ2-3	-	CSASATEGRSTDTQYF	TGCAGTGCTAGCGCCACGGAGGGACGGAGCACAGATACGCAGTATTTT
-	TRBV7-9	TRBJ2-3	-	CASKPAAGDTQYF	TGTGCCAGCAAGCCTGCCGCCGGAGATACGCAGTATTTT
many	TRBV6-6	TRBJ1-2	TRBD1	CASKQGARNGYTF	TGTGCCAGCAAACAGGGGGCCAGAAATGGCTACACCTTC
-	TRBV2	TRBJ2-3	-	CASSETGWGDTQYF	TGTGCCAGCAGTGAAACGGGGTGGGGAGATACGCAGTATTTT
-	TRBV4-1	TRBJ2-5	-	CASSQEWPLVPHEQYF	TGCGCCAGCAGCCAAGAATGGCCGCTAGTACCCCATGAGCAGTACTTC
-	TRBV20-1	TRBJ2-7	-	CSASRYTGALPYEQYF	TGCAGTGCTAGCAGGTATACGGGAGCCCTCCCCTACGAGCAGTACTTC
many	TRBV5-5	TRBJ1-5	-	CASSRTEYQPQHF	TGTGCCAGCAGCCGGACAGAATATCAGCCCCAGCATTTT
few	TRBV28	TRBJ2-5	-	CASRRQLPRETQYF	TGTGCCAGCAGAAGACAGCTCCCAAGGGAGACCCAGTACTTC
-	TRBV6-6	TRBJ2-1	TRBD2	CASKEREGRNEQFF	TGTGCCAGCAAGGAGCGGGAGGGCCGGAATGAGCAGTTCTTC
-	TRBV20-1	TRBJ1-4	-	CSAPYSGKLFF	TGCAGTGCCCCCTATTCCGGAAAACTGTTTTTT
-	TRBV9	TRBJ2-7	TRBD1	CASSVGTGGAEQYF	TGTGCCAGCAGCGTAGGTACAGGGGGCGCGGAGCAGTACTTC
few	TRBV12-3/TRBV12-4	TRBJ2-1	-	CASSYSGPKDEQFF	TGTGCCAGCAGTTATTCCGGGCCCAAGGATGAGCAGTTCTTC
few	TRBV6-2/TRBV6-3	TRBJ1-5	-	CASSYAPQPQHF	TGTGCCAGCAGTTACGCCCCCCAGCCCCAGCATTTT
-	TRBV21-1	TRBJ2-1	-	CASSKTSSANNEQFF	TGTGCCAGCAGCAAGACCTCTAGCGCGAACAATGAGCAGTTCTTC
few	TRBV5-5	TRBJ1-2	-	CASSLDEGGYTF	TGTGCCAGCAGCTTGGATGAGGGTGGCTACACCTTC
few	TRBV5-1	TRBJ1-1	-	CASSLWAVEGKAFF	TGCGCCAGCAGCTTGTGGGCAGTTGAGGGGAAAGCTTTCTTT
-	TRBV20-1	TRBJ2-7	TRBD1	CSARGGQGIRSYEQYF	TGCAGTGCTAGGGGAGGACAGGGGATTCGCTCCTACGAGCAGTACTTC
many	TRBV10-3	TRBJ2-5	-	CAAGPSRETQYF	TGTGCCGCCGGACCAAGCAGGGAGACCCAGTACTTC
-	TRBV3-1	TRBJ1-1	-	CASSQGLGLWNTEAFF	TGTGCCAGCAGCCAAGGTTTAGGGTTGTGGAACACTGAAGCTTTCTTT
-	TRBV6-2/TRBV6-3	TRBJ2-1	-	CASKVAGNNEQFF	TGTGCCAGCAAAGTGGCAGGTAATAATGAGCAGTTCTTC
-	TRBV20-1	TRBJ2-1	-	CSASSWLEVYNEQFF	TGCAGTGCTAGCTCGTGGCTAGAGGTTTACAATGAGCAGTTCTTC
-	TRBV6-1	TRBJ1-1	TRBD1	CASSGLWDRATLNTEAFF	TGTGCCAGCAGTGGCCTTTGGGACAGGGCAACATTGAACACTGAAGCTTTCTTT
few	TRBV20-1	TRBJ2-1	-	CSALGRTNSNEQFF	TGCAGTGCTTTGGGACGGACGAACTCCAATGAGCAGTTCTTC
-	TRBV9	TRBJ1-2	-	CASSSRGGKRYGYTF	TGTGCCAGCAGCTCTAGGGGAGGGAAACGCTATGGCTACACCTTC
once	TRBV5-4	TRBJ1-2	-	CASSLGGGAKFPSNGYTF	TGTGCCAGCAGCTTGGGAGGGGGGGCGAAATTCCCCTCGAATGGCTACACCTTC
-	TRBV20-1	TRBJ1-6	-	CSAIGSPLHF	TGCAGTGCTATAGGGTCACCCCTCCACTTT
few	TRBV30	TRBJ1-6	-	CAWSVSYNSPLHF	TGTGCCTGGAGTGTTTCCTATAATTCACCCCTCCACTTT
-	TRBV7-9	TRBJ1-1	-	CASRAGGPDEAFF	TGTGCCAGCAGAGCCGGCGGCCCAGATGAAGCTTTCTTT
-	TRBV18	TRBJ1-4	-	CASSPFPEKLFF	TGTGCCAGCTCACCTTTCCCTGAAAAACTGTTTTTT
once	TRBV5-1	TRBJ2-7	-	CASSSGTKWQDEQYF	TGCGCCAGCAGCTCCGGGACCAAATGGCAGGACGAGCAGTACTTC
-	TRBV18	TRBJ2-4	-	CASSTTGQGHIQYF	TGTGCCAGCTCCACCACGGGGCAGGGACACATTCAGTACTTC
-	TRBV20-1	TRBJ1-1	-	CSARDTRNTEAFF	TGCAGTGCTAGAGATACCCGGAACACTGAAGCTTTCTTT
-	TRBV20-1	TRBJ2-7	TRBD2	CSSRYGAITSGSFYEQYF	TGCAGTTCCCGTTATGGAGCCATCACTAGCGGGAGTTTTTACGAGCAGTACTTC
many	TRBV12-3/TRBV12-4	TRBJ1-2	-	CASSLGFYGYTF	TGTGCCAGCAGTTTAGGTTTCTATGGCTACACCTTC
many	TRBV27	TRBJ1-2	TRBD1	CASGTGFYGYTF	TGTGCCAGCGGGACAGGGTTCTATGGCTACACCTTC
-	TRBV20-1	TRBJ2-1	-	CSAAGPGYNEQFF	TGCAGTGCTGCGGGGCCCGGTTACAATGAGCAGTTCTTC
-	TRBV20-1	TRBJ2-1	TRBD1	CSARDGQGALNEQFF	TGCAGTGCTAGAGACGGACAGGGGGCACTCAATGAGCAGTTCTTC
once	TRBV28	TRBJ2-5	-	CASRTPGRSIQETQYF	TGTGCCAGCAGGACACCGGGACGTAGCATCCAAGAGACCCAGTACTTC
-	TRBV20-1	TRBJ2-1	-	CSASQGRTTGEQFF	TGCAGTGCTAGCCAGGGGAGAACTACCGGGGAGCAGTTCTTC
-	TRBV27	TRBJ2-5	-	CASSSAGGLRQETQYF	TGTGCCAGCAGTTCGGCCGGCGGTCTGAGGCAAGAGACCCAGTACTTC
-	TRBV9	TRBJ2-2	TRBD1	CASSRDRFDTGELFF	TGTGCCAGCAGTCGGGACAGGTTTGACACCGGGGAGCTGTTTTTT
few	TRBV7-7	TRBJ2-1	TRBD2	CASSWPGTSGRARYNEQFF	TGTGCCAGCAGCTGGCCCGGGACTAGCGGGAGGGCCAGGTACAATGAGCAGTTCTTC
few	TRBV7-8	TRBJ1-2	TRBD1	CASSLRSGGDYGYTF	TGTGCCAGCAGCTTAAGGTCAGGGGGCGACTATGGCTACACCTTC
-	TRBV13	TRBJ2-3	TRBD2	CASSRTSSITDTQYF	TGTGCCAGCAGCCGGACTAGCTCAATCACAGATACGCAGTATTTT
few	TRBV4-2	TRBJ2-3	-	CASSQGGHGTDTQYF	TGTGCCAGCAGCCAAGGCGGTCATGGCACAGATACGCAGTATTTT
-	TRBV7-9	TRBJ1-5	-	CASSSNRVGRNQPQHF	TGTGCCAGCAGCTCGAACAGGGTGGGCCGCAATCAGCCCCAGCATTTT
few	TRBV13	TRBJ2-7	-	CASSLATRTYEQYF	TGTGCCAGCAGCTTGGCCACACGTACCTACGAGCAGTACTTC
-	TRBV7-6	TRBJ2-1	TRBD2	CASSLPGREQFF	TGTGCCAGCAGCTTGCCCGGGAGGGAACAGTTCTTC
-	TRBV4-1	TRBJ1-6	TRBD1	CASSQYGTEDSPLHF	TGCGCCAGCAGCCAATACGGGACAGAAGATTCACCCCTCCACTTT
-	TRBV5-5	TRBJ2-7	TRBD1	CASSHSPGQGLFSYEQYF	TGTGCCAGCAGCCACTCCCCCGGACAGGGACTTTTTTCCTACGAGCAGTACTTC
-	TRBV20-1	TRBJ1-2	-	CSARAPAKDYGYTF	TGCAGTGCTAGGGCGCCCGCGAAGGATTATGGCTACACCTTC
-	TRBV5-6	TRBJ1-2	-	CASSYRKQGNYYGYTF	TGTGCCAGCAGCTATCGGAAACAGGGCAATTACTATGGCTACACCTTC
many	TRBV12-3/TRBV12-4	TRBJ2-7	TRBD1	CASRPGTGGYEQYF	TGTGCCAGCAGACCCGGGACAGGGGGTTACGAGCAGTACTTC